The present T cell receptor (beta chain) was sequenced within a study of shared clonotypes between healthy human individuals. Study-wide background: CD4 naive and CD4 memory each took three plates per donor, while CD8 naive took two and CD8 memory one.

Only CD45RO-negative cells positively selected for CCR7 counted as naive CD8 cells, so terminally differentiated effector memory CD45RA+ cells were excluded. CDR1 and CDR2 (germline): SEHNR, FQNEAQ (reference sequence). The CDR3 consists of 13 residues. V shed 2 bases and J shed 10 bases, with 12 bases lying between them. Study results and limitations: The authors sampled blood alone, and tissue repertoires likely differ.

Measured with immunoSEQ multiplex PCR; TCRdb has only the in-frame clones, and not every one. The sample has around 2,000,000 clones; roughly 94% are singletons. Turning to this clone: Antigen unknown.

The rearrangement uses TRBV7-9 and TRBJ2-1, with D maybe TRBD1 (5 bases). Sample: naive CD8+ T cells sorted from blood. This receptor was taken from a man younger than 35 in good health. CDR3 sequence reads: CASSLLGLGEQFF. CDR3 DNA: TGTGCCAGCAGCTTATTGGGGCTCGGCGAGCAGTTCTTC.